The 10 T cell receptor beta chains below come from one sample, sequenced in a study of blood T cell repertoires in COVID-19. TCRdb's copy holds only in-frame clones and misses some; the assay was immunoSEQ multiplex PCR. The sample lists 350,000 to 400,000 clones; around 90% were seen once. The sequencing input was PBMCs or T cells enriched from blood (not recorded which). These receptor sequences come from a woman aged 18-29 years who had recovered from COVID-19.

V and J are TRBV2 and TRBJ1-2; perhaps TRBD1 as D (6 bases). With 6 bases removed from V and 3 bases from J, the gap between germline ends came to 14 bases. There are 14 residues in the CDR3. Germline V CDR1 and CDR2: SNHLY, FYNNEI. For the CDR3, the DNA is TGTGCCAGCAGCGGGACATCGGGATACTATGGCTACACCTTC. It codes for CASSGTSGYYGYTF.

The CDR3 nucleotides read TGCAGCGTTGCCTCCTACAGGGGAGATGGCTACACCTTC. Amino acids: CSVASYRGDGYTF. This rearrangement joins TRBV29-1 to TRBJ1-2; TRBD1 aligns across 7 bases. With 4 bases clipped from V and 6 bases from J, the junction kept 8 bases outside the gene matches. Germline assignment: CDR1 SQVTM and CDR2 ANQGSEA. The CDR3 consists of 13 residues.

V is TRBV19 and J is TRBJ1-2, with D unresolved. The V gene's germline CDR1 is LNHDA and CDR2 SQIVND (reference sequence). Trimming took 3 bases from V and 4 from J, leaving 15 bases between them. This CDR3 spans 15 amino acids. The CDR3 loop is CASSIFADWVYGYTF. The CDR3 bases are TGTGCCAGTAGTATTTTCGCGGACTGGGTCTATGGCTACACCTTC. Complete variable domain (other parts from reference TRBV19 and TRBJ1-2): DGGITQSPKYLFRKEGQNVTLSCEQNLNHDAMYWYRQDPGQGLRLIYYSQIVNDFQKGDIAEGYSVSREKKESFPLTVTSAQKNPTAFYLCASSIFADWVYGYTFGSGTRLTVV.

The CDR3 sequence: CASSQDQASGGPDRETQYF. The DNA for the CDR3 is TGTGCCAGCAGCCAAGATCAGGCTAGCGGGGGCCCGGATCGGGAGACCCAGTACTTC. This chain joins TRBV4-2 and TRBJ2-5; TRBD2 agrees at 10 bases. CDR1 is LGHNA, CDR2 YNFKEQ, per germline. The V and J ends lost 0 bases and 5 bases, in that order; junction bases with no gene match: 15. This CDR3 region has 19 residues.

This clone has only a few counts. The chain couples TRBV4-2 to TRBJ1-2, with D unclear. With 0 bases removed from V and 6 bases from J, the gap between germline ends came to 11 bases. This CDR3 has 14 amino acids. Germline CDR1 is LGHNA and CDR2 is YNFKEQ. CDR3 sequence reads: CASSQDRGEDGYTF. DNA of the CDR3: TGTGCCAGCAGCCAAGATCGGGGAGAGGATGGCTACACCTTC.

The rearrangement links TRBV18 to TRBJ1-1, with D maybe TRBD1 (5 bases). Looked up from germline, CDR1 is KGHSH and CDR2 is LQKENI. V gave up 2 bases and J gave up 7 bases, with 8 bases separating them. This CDR3 region has 12 residues. The CDR3 nucleotides are TGTGCCAGCTCACCAGATACAGGTGAAGCTTTCTTT. Its protein is CASSPDTGEAFF.

The chain has TRBV4-1 and TRBJ1-6, with D perhaps matching TRBD1 (6 bases). Trimming removed 0 bases from V and 14 bases from J, with 20 bases in between. Germline CDR1 and CDR2: MGHRA and YSYEKL. The CDR3 length is 16 residues. The CDR3 nucleotides are TGCGCCAGCAGCCAAGATCATCAGGGGCTGGGGATGGCCCTCCACTTT. It codes for CASSQDHQGLGMALHF.

This chain connects TRBV28 to TRBJ2-1; 7 bases align to TRBD1. CDR1 and CDR2 from the germline V gene are MDHEN and SYDVKM. The CDR3 is made up of 16 amino acids. V was clipped by 6 bases and J by 0 bases; unmatched bases: 8. CDR3 coding DNA: TGTGCCAGCAGATCCGGACAGGTCATCTCCTACAATGAGCAGTTCTTC. This translates into CASRSGQVISYNEQFF.

This sequence joins TRBV4-1 and TRBJ2-1; perhaps TRBD1 as D (6 bases). This CDR3 region has 11 residues. Germline V gene lookup returns CDR1 MGHRA and CDR2 YSYEKL. V lost 9 bases, J lost 10 bases, and 13 bases lay in between. The CDR3 sequence: CASQGSQEQFF. CDR3 bases: TGCGCCAGTCAGGGGTCACAGGAGCAGTTCTTC.

V and J are TRBV28 and TRBJ1-6, with a possible D match to TRBD1 (6 bases). CDR1 is MDHEN, CDR2 SYDVKM, per germline. The CDR3 is made up of 17 amino acids. Trimming left V 5 bases short and J 0 bases short, with 14 bases between. The CDR3 region has the DNA TGTGCCAGCAGTCCATCCAGGGGCAGCTCCTATAATTCACCCCTCCACTTT. Protein sequence: CASSPSRGSSYNSPLHF.